This record concerns one T cell receptor (beta chain) sequence. The germline V gene has CDR1 MGHRA and CDR2 YSYEKL. V was clipped by 2 bases and J by 0 bases, with 17 bases between them. The CDR3 loop spans 17 amino acids. The method was immunoSEQ multiplex PCR; TCRdb's version includes in-frame clones alone and lacks a portion of them. The table has tens of thousands of clones, 80% to 95% seen once; the top ten hold approximately 0.7%. The sample originates from a study of T cell changes during pregnancy in multiple sclerosis. This TCR was sampled from a female donor with multiple sclerosis, enrolled in a pregnancy study. This material consisted of CD4+ T cells from peripheral blood mononuclear cells, taken before pregnancy. This chain uses TRBV4-1 with TRBJ2-7; D gene uncertain. CDR3 sequence (DNA): TGCGCCAGCAGCCAATTCAAGGCGGTATTAGGCTCCTACGAGCAGTACTTC. Amino acid sequence: CASSQFKAVLGSYEQYF.